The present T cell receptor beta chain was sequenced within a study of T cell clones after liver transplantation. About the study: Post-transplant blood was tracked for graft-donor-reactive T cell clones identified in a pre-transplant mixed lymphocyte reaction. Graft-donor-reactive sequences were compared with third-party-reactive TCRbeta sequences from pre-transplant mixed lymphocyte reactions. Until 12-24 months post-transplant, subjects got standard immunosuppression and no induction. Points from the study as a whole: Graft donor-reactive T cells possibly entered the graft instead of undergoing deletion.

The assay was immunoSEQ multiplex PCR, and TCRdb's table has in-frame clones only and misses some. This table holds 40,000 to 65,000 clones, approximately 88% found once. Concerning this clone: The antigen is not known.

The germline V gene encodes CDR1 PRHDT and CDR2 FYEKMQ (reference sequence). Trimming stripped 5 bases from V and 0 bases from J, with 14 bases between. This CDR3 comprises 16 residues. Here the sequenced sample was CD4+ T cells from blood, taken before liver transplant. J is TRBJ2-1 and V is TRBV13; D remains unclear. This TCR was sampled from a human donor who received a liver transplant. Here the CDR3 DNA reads TGTGCCAGCAGCCCGCCCTCTTTCTTCTCCTACAATGAGCAGTTCTTC. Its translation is CASSPPSFFSYNEQFF. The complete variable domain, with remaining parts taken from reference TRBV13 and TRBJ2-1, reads AAGVIQSPRHLIKEKRETATLKCYPIPRHDTVYWYQQGPGQDPQFLISFYEKMQSDKGSIPDRFSAQQFSDYHSELNMSSLELGDSALYFCASSPPSFFSYNEQFFGPGTRLTVL.